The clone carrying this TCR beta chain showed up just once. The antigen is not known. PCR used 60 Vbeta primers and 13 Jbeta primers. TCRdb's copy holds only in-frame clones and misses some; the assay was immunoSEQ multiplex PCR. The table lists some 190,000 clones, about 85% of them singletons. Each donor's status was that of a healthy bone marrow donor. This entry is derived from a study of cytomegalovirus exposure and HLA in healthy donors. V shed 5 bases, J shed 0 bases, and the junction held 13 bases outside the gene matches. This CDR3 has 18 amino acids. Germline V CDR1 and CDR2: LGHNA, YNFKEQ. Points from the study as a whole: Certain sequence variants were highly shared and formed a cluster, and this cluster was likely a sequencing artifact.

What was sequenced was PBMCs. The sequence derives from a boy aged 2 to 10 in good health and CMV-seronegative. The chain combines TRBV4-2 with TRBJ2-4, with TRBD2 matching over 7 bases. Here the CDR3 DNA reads TGTGCCAGCAGCGGGCGGGCGGGACTAACATTAGCCAAAAACATTCAGTACTTC. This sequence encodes CASSGRAGLTLAKNIQYF.